This T cell receptor (beta chain) appears in the sequencing data of a study of T-cell memory formation after mild COVID-19. The CDR3 has 16 residues. The V gene lost 3 bases and the J gene lost 5 bases, with 16 bases spanning the gap. Germline CDR1 reads SEHNR; CDR2 reads FQNEAQ (reference sequence). As to this clonotype: Its matching antigen is unknown.

The study, taken as a whole, reports: Clones contracting over day 15 to 85 were CD4/CD8 balanced, with later expanders leaning CD4+. Confirmation of SARS-CoV-2 specificity was lacking for second-wave clones peaking day 37.

TCRdb independently ran MiXCR on the 5' RACE reads; one entry per CDR3 protein. Among tens of thousands of distinct CDR3 sequences, roughly 12% were seen once, and the ten largest hold around 24%. This clonotype was sampled from a man younger than 35 who had mild COVID-19 (a few samples of this study predate the infection). Cell type and time point are not known. This rearrangement joins TRBV7-9 to TRBJ2-2; D may be TRBD2 (6 bases). Sequencing used PBMCs or a T cell subset sorted from them (not recorded which). CDR3 sequence (DNA): TGTGCCAGCAGCTTGATGGGGGGATCAAGGACCGGGGAGCTGTTTTTT. Translated: CASSLMGGSRTGELFF.